This TCR beta chain was retrieved from a study of blood T cells in healthy people across ages. Looked up from germline, CDR1 is DFQATT and CDR2 is SNEGSKA (reference sequence). CDR3 length: 13 residues. Trimming shortened V by 3 bases and J by 6 bases, and 13 bases separated the two germline ends. This clonotype was found a few times. With a J-beta primer mix and a sample-barcoded 5' primer, a second PCR ran about 7 to 12 cycles. TCRdb itself ran the 5' RACE reads through MiXCR, one entry per CDR3 protein. The sample has hundreds of thousands of distinct CDR3 sequences, roughly 64% seen once; the top ten hold over 20%.

The sequenced sample consisted of blood. This receptor was obtained from a man aged 30-40 years in good health. The J gene is TRBJ2-3, the V gene TRBV20-1; D remains unclear. The CDR3 DNA reads TGCAGTGCTAGCACTCGTAGTCCGGATACGCAGTATTTT. Protein: CSASTRSPDTQYF.